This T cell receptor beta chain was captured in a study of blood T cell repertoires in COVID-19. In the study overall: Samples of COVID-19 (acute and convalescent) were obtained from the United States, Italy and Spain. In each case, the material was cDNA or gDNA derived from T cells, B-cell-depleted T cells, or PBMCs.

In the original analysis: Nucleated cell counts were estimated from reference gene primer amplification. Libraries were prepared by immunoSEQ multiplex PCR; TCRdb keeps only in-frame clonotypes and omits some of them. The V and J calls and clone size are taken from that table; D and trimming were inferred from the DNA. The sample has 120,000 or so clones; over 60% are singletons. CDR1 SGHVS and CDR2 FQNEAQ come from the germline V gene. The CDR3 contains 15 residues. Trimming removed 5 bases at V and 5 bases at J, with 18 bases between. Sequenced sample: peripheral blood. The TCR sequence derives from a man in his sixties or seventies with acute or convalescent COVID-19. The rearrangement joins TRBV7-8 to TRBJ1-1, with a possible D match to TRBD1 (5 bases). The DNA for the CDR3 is TGTGCCAGCAGCCCCACGGTGTGGGGCCGGACTGAAGCTTTCTTT. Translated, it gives CASSPTVWGRTEAFF.